This TCR beta chain was recorded in a study of patients and donors after allogeneic stem cell transplantation. This clonotype was counted a few times. The germline V gene has CDR1 SNHLY and CDR2 FYNNEI. The CDR3 runs to 15 residues. Germline trimming cut 5 bases from V and 4 bases from J; bases unmatched to any gene: 6. One entry per CDR3 protein, called by TCRdb with MiXCR from the RT-PCR reads. The repertoire holds roughly 190,000 distinct CDR3 sequences, with approximately 41% as singletons. The sequence was obtained from a human donor who was either an allogeneic HSCT recipient or a stem cell or donor lymphocyte infusion donor (not recorded which). It is not recorded whose cells these are; they may come from a transplant donor. The chain links TRBV2 to TRBJ1-5; 9 bases match TRBD1. What was sequenced was blood, either unsorted or a sorted T cell fraction (not recorded which). The CDR3 here is CASSLRDRVNQPQHF. The CDR3 DNA reads as TGTGCCAGCAGTCTCCGGGACAGGGTGAATCAGCCCCAGCATTTT.